This T cell receptor beta chain was profiled in a study of identical twins. Via MiXCR, TCRdb re-called the 5' RACE reads, giving one row per CDR3 protein. Here the sample spans about 720,000 distinct CDR3 sequences, around a sixth being singletons. From germline, CDR1 is MNHEY and CDR2 SVGEGT. V lost 4 bases and J 2 bases, leaving 13 bases between the germline ends. The CDR3 sequence is 15 residues long. To note about this clonotype: The target antigen is unknown.

Whole-study results and caveats: The more abundant beta clonotypes in cord blood had fewer insertions, and memory repertoires did not show this.

The same data also went into a second study, on T cells expressing NK-cell markers. This second study notes: Researchers report these clonotypes also headed the CD3+CD56-NKG2C+ fraction in a few donors. The study left the HCMV specificity of expanded NKG2C+ T cell clones unresolved.

The sequenced sample consisted of PBMCs. This chain connects TRBV6-2 or TRBV6-3 to TRBJ2-3, with D possibly being TRBD2 (6 bases). The clonotype was recovered from a woman aged 18-35 years in good health. In DNA form, the CDR3 reads TGTGCCAGCAGTTGGGACTGGGGCGACACAGATACGCAGTATTTT. It codes for CASSWDWGDTDTQYF.